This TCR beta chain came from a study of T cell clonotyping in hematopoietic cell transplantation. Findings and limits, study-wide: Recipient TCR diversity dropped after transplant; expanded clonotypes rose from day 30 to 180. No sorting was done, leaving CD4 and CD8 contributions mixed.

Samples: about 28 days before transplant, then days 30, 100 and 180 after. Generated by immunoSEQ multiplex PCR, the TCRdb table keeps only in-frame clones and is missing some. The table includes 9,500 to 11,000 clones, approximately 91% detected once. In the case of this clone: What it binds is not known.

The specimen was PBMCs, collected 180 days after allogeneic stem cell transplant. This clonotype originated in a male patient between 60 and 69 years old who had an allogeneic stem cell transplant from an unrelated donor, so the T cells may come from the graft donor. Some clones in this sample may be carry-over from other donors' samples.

CDR3 DNA sequence: TGTGCCAGCAGCAGTCTACAGGAACCCAATGAAAAACTGTTTTTT. Protein sequence: CASSSLQEPNEKLFF. The genes are TRBV25-1 and TRBJ1-4; the D gene is possibly TRBD1 (5 bases). Trimming stripped 6 bases from V and 5 bases from J, with 16 bases between. Per germline, CDR1 MGHDK and CDR2 SYGVNS. This CDR3 is 15 amino acids long. The variable domain in full, with the rest retrieved from reference TRBV25-1 and TRBJ1-4, is EADIYQTPRYLVIGTGKKITLECSQTMGHDKMYWYQQDPGMELHLIHYSYGVNSTEKGDLSSESTVSRIRTEHFPLTLESARPSHTSQYLCASSSLQEPNEKLFFGSGTQLSVL.